The TCR beta chain described here comes from a study of glioma-infiltrating T cells (TCRdb year 2016). Broadly, across the study: The low-grade gliomas were WHO grade II oligodendrogliomas or astrocytomas, while the glioblastomas were WHO grade IV tumors sampled at initial diagnosis rather than at recurrent diagnosis. Sequencing of TCR alpha- and beta-chain repertoires was performed on glioma tissue, on non-neoplastic brain tissue, and on matched peripheral blood mononuclear cells. Three low-grade glioma patients, several primary glioblastoma patients, and three non-glioma patients who contributed non-neoplastic brain tissue made up the paired cohort. Sequencing coverage of 4.5- to 10-fold of 1 million or so peripheral T cells was targeted for blood libraries. To measure how far tissue and blood T-cell populations diverged, each tissue-infiltrating repertoire was compared against the peripheral blood repertoire of the same patient. Glioma patients received dexamethasone for six or fewer days before surgery. Results and caveats for the whole study, not just this receptor: Only a very small number of CDR3 sequences turned up in both tissue and blood, a result put down to high CDR3 diversity combined with limited sampling. Patients with low tissue-blood divergence were marked by a signature set of shared blood CDR3 motifs, and this signature set was depleted in highly divergent patients. In non-neoplastic patients, VJ-independent divergence between tissue and blood fell below expectation, whereas in all gliomas, and especially in low-grade gliomas, the divergence rose above expectation. Group comparisons were based on small numbers of patients: three non-neoplastic, three low-grade glioma and about 8 glioblastoma patients.

The iRepertoire nested amplicon-rescue multiplex PCR (arm-PCR) platform was used to amplify TCR alpha and beta CDR3 regions from RNA. For one-step reverse transcription and amplification, roughly 85-400 ng of tissue mRNA or PBMC total RNA was used as input. Following bead purification, Illumina adapters were added through a secondary multiplex PCR, and the libraries were then gel-purified between 200 and 400 bp. Internal 6-nucleotide barcodes were carried by the libraries and were used for demultiplexing. The libraries were sequenced on an Illumina MiSeq using 2x220 or 2x250 nucleotide paired-end reads. The authors processed their data as follows. Paired reads were merged using FLASH 1.2.11 and aligned with BWA-MEM to the GRCh37 human genome, and TRA and TRB reads were then extracted. An IMGT-derived reference of cassette sequences and CDR3 motifs, with pseudogenes included, was used for V and J assignment. Reads were translated in three frames, and productive CDR3s were defined as those with a C...FGXG motif and no stop codons. Unique combinations of V-J cassette pair and CDR3 amino acid sequence were defined as clonotypes. Hamming distance filtering was applied to reads, with thresholds set by the sequence error rate of each sample in mapped regions. TCRdb reanalyzed the raw reads on its own, using fastp at Q25 for trimming and MiXCR for clone calling, and kept in-frame beta chains. A single entry per CDR3 protein holds the most common genes and DNA from its merged rows. For this entry, the V and J calls and clone size follow TCRdb and not the study's own pipeline. Within this sample are around 350,000 distinct CDR3 sequences, with roughly two fifths of them counted one time only. The ten largest clones capture around 13% of the sample.

This clonotype was picked up many times. Its specific antigen is unknown. Base quality data are lacking; no much larger clone is found one base away. Immediately after resection, surgical brain or tumor specimens were cryofrozen in liquid nitrogen, with peripheral blood cells collected concurrently. Measured from the cysteine to the phenylalanine, the CDR3 is 15 residues long. The kept DNA is CDR3 alone, 45 bases in frame from the first base. V and J are trimmed by 5 bases and 3 bases, and the gene matches miss 6 bases of the junction. CDR1 MNHEY and CDR2 SVGEGT are derived from the germline V gene. The sequence joins TRBV6-2 or TRBV6-3 to TRBJ2-7; the central 11 bases match TRBD2. Sequenced sample: glioma tissue, nonneoplastic brain tissue, or PBMCs (not recorded which). This receptor was obtained from a human donor with low-grade glioma or glioblastoma, undergoing nonglioma brain surgery, or in good health (not recorded which). The CDR3 region has the sequence CASSHPGLADYEQYF. The nucleotides read TGTGCCAGCAGTCACCCGGGACTAGCGGACTACGAGCAGTACTTC.